Listed below are T cell receptor beta chains from one sample, sequenced in a study of T-cell memory formation after mild COVID-19. TCRdb re-called the 5' RACE reads with MiXCR, one entry per CDR3 protein. The profile covers approximately 300,000 distinct CDR3 sequences, with roughly 8.2% appearing a single time and roughly 22% taken by the ten largest. Material for sequencing was PBMCs or a T cell subset sorted from them (not recorded which). These receptors were taken from a man in his late teens or twenties who had mild COVID-19 (a few samples of this study predate the infection). Cell type and time point are not known. The conserved cysteine and the conserved F or W are not part of the CDR3 here.

j_call v_call cdr3_aa
TRBJ1-1 TRBV7-6 ASSYRQGVGTEAF
TRBJ1-2 TRBV27 ASSYREGAYGYT
TRBJ2-3 TRBV3-1 ASSPSGGPTDTQY
TRBJ2-5 TRBV7-2 ASSRQGVGETQY
TRBJ2-1 TRBV12-3/TRBV12-4 ASSLLPGGPSYNEQF
TRBJ2-7 TRBV29-1 SVTGTSGDQQY
TRBJ2-1 TRBV7-2 ASSSSGTYNEQF
TRBJ1-1 TRBV7-6 ASSEDRGDWNTEAF
TRBJ2-7 TRBV6-2/TRBV6-3 ASAHRENEQY
TRBJ1-5 TRBV28 ASSLSSAQPQH
TRBJ2-1 TRBV28 ASSFDSSYEQF
TRBJ2-5 TRBV24-1 ATSDPGQGGRETQY
TRBJ1-2 TRBV18 ASSNPTRSYGYT
TRBJ1-2 TRBV12-3/TRBV12-4 ASRSLQGVYGYT
TRBJ2-7 TRBV29-1 SVRSSRAYEQY
TRBJ2-5 TRBV7-2 ASSSQRQETQY
TRBJ2-1 TRBV19 ASSMGSQDNEQF
TRBJ2-3 TRBV7-6 ASSPTRASGDTQY
TRBJ1-5 TRBV4-3 ASSQGRDQPQH
TRBJ1-2 TRBV9 ASSARTGTGGYT
TRBJ2-7 TRBV4-3 ASSQSYGTGGSEQY
TRBJ1-2 TRBV7-2 ASVAGGFSPGYT
TRBJ2-5 TRBV5-1 ASSTTGGRETQY
TRBJ1-2 TRBV4-3 ASSLGNRGHGYGYT
TRBJ2-6 TRBV6-4 ASSEGDRANVLT
TRBJ2-1 TRBV7-2 ASSVPGRGQGNEQF
TRBJ2-1 TRBV20-1 SASRLAVYNEQF
TRBJ2-2 TRBV9 ASSALDRAGELF
TRBJ2-3 TRBV4-1 ASSQGLAGSSDTQY
TRBJ1-2 TRBV7-2 ASSLQAGYGYT
TRBJ2-7 TRBV10-3 AISDWLAGDYEQY
TRBJ2-7 TRBV6-2/TRBV6-3 ASSTPRRYEQY
TRBJ1-1 TRBV18 ASSPPPFERTEAF
TRBJ2-2 TRBV6-2/TRBV6-3 ASSYLVGTHTGELF
TRBJ2-5 TRBV12-3/TRBV12-4 ASSLISGETQY
TRBJ2-2 TRBV4-1 ASSQDTAGRDGELF
TRBJ1-2 TRBV7-9 ASSRQSGYGYT
TRBJ2-3 TRBV6-2/TRBV6-3 ASSYTRTDTQY
TRBJ2-5 TRBV7-9 ASSDGLVETQY
TRBJ2-6 TRBV4-3 ASRPWEGALGGANVLT
TRBJ2-2 TRBV6-6 ASSYSRGAGTGELF